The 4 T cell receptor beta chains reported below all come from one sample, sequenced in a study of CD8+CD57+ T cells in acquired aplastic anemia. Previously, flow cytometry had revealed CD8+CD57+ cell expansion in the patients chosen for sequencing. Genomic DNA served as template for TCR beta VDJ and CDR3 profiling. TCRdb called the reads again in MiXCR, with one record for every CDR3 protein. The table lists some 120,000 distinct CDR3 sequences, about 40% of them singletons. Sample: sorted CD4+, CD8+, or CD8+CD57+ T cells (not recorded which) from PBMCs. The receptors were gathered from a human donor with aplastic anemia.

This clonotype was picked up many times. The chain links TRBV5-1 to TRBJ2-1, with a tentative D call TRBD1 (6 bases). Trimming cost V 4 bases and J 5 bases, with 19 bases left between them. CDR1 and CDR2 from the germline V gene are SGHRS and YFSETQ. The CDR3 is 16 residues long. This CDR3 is CASSPGTYSVDNEQFF. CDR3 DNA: TGCGCCAGCAGCCCGGGGACATATTCCGTGGACAATGAGCAGTTCTTC.

Here the CDR3 reads CASSQGQGAIRNIQYF. The DNA for the CDR3 is TGTGCCAGCAGCCAAGGACAGGGCGCAATTAGAAACATTCAGTACTTC. The V gene is TRBV7-6, the J gene TRBJ2-4; 8 nucleotides line up with TRBD1. The CDR3 totals 16 residues. The ends lost 5 bases at V and 6 bases at J; junction bases unmatched: 12. CDR1 and CDR2 (germline): SGHVS, FNYEAQ.

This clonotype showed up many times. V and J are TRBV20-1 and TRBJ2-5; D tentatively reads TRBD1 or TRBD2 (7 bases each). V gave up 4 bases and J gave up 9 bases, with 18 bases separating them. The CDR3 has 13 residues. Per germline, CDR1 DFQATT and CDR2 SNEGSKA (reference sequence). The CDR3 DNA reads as TGCAGTGCTACTCCACAGGGGAGGGCGGCCCAGTACTTC. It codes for CSATPQGRAAQYF.

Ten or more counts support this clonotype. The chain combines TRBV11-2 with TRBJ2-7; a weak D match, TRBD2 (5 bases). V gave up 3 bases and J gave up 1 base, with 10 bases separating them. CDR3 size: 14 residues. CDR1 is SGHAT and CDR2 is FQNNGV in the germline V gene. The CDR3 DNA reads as TGTGCCAGCAGCTTGGAGCGGCAGTCCTACGAGCAGTACTTC. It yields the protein CASSLERQSYEQYF.